Reported below is one TCR beta chain. This sample is part of a study of blood T cell repertoires in COVID-19. Germline CDR1 LNHDA, CDR2 SQIVND (reference sequence). V lost 3 bases to trimming and J lost 6 bases, with 8 bases between them. The CDR3 spans 12 residues. Method: immunoSEQ multiplex PCR; TCRdb's copy keeps in-frame clones and lacks some. The sample lists some 50,000 clones, about nine tenths occurring once. The chain is built from TRBV19 and TRBJ1-1; D possibly corresponds to TRBD1 (5 bases). Sample: peripheral blood. The sequence was collected from a man aged 35 to 55 with acute or convalescent COVID-19. The CDR3 DNA is TGTGCCAGTAGTATTGACAGAGCTGAAGCTTTCTTT. This sequence encodes CASSIDRAEAFF.